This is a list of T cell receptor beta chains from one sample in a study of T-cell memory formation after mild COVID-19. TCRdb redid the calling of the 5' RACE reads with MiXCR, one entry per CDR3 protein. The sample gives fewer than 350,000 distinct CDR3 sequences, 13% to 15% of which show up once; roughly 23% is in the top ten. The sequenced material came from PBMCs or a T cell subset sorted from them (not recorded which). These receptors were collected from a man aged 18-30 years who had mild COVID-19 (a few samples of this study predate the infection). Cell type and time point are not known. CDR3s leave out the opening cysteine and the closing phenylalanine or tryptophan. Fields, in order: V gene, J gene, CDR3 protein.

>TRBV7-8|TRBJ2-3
ASGPRLKDTQY
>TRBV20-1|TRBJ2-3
SAPTSGFTDTQY
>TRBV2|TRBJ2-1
ASSGGLRGAYF
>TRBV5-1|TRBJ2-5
ASSLIGVRGETQY
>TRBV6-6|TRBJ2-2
ASSYGLAGNTGELF
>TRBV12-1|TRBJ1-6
ASSFEADLPRGFGYNSPLH
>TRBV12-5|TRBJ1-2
ASGLTGDGDGDRYGYT
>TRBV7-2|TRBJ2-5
ASSLTSGGLVETQY
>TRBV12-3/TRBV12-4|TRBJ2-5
ASSSGTGGRETQY
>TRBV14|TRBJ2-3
ASSQGFTDTQY